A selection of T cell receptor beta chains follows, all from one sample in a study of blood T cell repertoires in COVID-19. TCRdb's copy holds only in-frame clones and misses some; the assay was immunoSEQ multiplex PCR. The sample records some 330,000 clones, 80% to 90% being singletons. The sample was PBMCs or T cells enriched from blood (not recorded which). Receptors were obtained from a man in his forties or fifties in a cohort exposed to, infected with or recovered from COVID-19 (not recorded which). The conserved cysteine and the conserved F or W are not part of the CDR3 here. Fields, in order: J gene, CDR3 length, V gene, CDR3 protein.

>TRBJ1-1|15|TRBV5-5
ASSRTGTGVPNTEAF
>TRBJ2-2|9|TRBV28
ASSFVRELF
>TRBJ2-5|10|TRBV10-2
ASSSGQETQY
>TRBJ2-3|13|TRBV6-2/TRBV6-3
ASSLRRGGTDTQY
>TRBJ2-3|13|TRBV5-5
ASSLVELAGDTQY
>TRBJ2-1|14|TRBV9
ASSVGGGGSHNEQF
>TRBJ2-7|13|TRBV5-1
ASKLLAGELYEQY
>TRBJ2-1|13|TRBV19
ASSTGTSGSREQF
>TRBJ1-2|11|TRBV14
ASSEYGEVGYT
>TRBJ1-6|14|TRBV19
ASSMIQGGNNSPLH
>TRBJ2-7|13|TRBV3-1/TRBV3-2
ASSQDWGQGYEQY
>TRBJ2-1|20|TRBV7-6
ASSFRVHDPRLAVLEDNEQF
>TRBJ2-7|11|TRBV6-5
ASSPDIAYEQY
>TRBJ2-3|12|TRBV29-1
SGRTSSVADTQY
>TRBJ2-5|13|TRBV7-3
ASSLAGAFQETQY
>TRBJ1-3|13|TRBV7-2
ASRQDFVPGNTIY
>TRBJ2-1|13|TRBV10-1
ASSESTSSYNEQF
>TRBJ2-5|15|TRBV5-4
ASSLALGGLRSETQY
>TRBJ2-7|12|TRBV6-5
ASSSSGTTYEQY
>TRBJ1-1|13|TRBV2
ASRVRQGVNTEAF
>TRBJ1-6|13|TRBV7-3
ASSLGGANNSPLH
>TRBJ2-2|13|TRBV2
ASVVAGAGTGELF
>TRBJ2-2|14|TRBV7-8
ASSPHLVVNTGELF
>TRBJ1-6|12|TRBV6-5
ASSRPAGGSPLH
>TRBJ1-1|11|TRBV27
ASGQVAGTEAF
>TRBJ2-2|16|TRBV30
AWSRPQGFTLNTGELF
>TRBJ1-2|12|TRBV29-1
SVGTPTANYGYT
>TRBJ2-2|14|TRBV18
ASSPGLAGVSGELF
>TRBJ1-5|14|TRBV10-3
AISQNRAGSNQPQH
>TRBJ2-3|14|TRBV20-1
SASATSGASTDTQY
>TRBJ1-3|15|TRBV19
ASSMRIRDSSGNTIY
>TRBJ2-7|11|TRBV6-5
ASSKTGAYEQY
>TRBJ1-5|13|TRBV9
ASSVDAGANQPQH
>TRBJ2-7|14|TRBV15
ATSRAGAGVSYEQY
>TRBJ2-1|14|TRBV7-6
ASSRPSGRSYNEQF
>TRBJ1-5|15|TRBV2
ASSTSRTGPSNQPQH
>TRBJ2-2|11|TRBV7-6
ASSILGTGELF
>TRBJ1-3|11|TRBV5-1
ASSPRDSNTIY
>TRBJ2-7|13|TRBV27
ASSPGLAGVREQY
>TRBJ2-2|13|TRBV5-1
ASSLSSKLAGELF
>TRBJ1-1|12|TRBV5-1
ASSGSTGYTEAF
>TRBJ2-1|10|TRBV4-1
ASSQDSNEQF
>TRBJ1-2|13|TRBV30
AWSLRDRGRYGYT
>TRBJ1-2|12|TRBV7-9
ASSPKGQHYGYT
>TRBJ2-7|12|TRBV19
ASRPAGVVTEQY
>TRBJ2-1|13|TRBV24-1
ATSDSAGRYNEQF
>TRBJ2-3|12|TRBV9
ASSVEQGMDTQY
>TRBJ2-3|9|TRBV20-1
SAPRGDTQY